One sample yielded the 23 T cell receptor beta chains listed below, sequenced in a study of T cell repertoires in cytomegalovirus infection. TCRdb analysed the reads with MiXCR anew, one entry per CDR3 protein. This table has about 310,000 distinct CDR3 sequences, 25% appearing once. These receptors' antigens are unknown. Specimen: cultured PBMCs, collected from culture after CMV antigen stimulation. These receptors were collected from a human donor in good health (CMV status not recorded). Some clones in this sample may be carry-over from other donors' samples.

This clonotype has ten or more counts. V and J are TRBV18 and TRBJ1-2; no firm D call. V gave up 3 bases and J gave up 4 bases, with 9 bases separating them. CDR1 and CDR2 from the germline V gene are KGHSH and LQKENI. The CDR3 consists of 13 residues. CDR3: CASSPLRGYGYTF. The DNA for the CDR3 is TGTGCCAGCTCACCCTTACGGGGCTATGGCTACACCTTC.

In its sample, this clonotype was seen once. V usage is TRBV12-3 or TRBV12-4 and J usage is TRBJ1-5; TRBD1 matches 7 bases. With 6 bases clipped from V and 1 base from J, the junction kept 9 bases outside the gene matches. The CDR3 loop spans 16 amino acids. The CDR3 DNA reads TGTGCCAGCAGCAAGGGACAGCCTGGGAGCAATCAGCCCCAGCATTTT. It translates to CASSKGQPGSNQPQHF.

This clonotype was detected only a few times. V usage is TRBV11-3 and J usage is TRBJ2-3; D is ambiguous. The CDR3 loop spans 17 amino acids. Deletions cut 5 bases from V and 0 bases from J, with 18 bases between. Germline-derived CDR1 and CDR2 are SGHNT and YENEEA. The CDR3 is CASSRNLLRSSTDTQYF. CDR3 nucleotide sequence: TGTGCCAGCAGCCGAAACCTCCTACGGTCTAGCACAGATACGCAGTATTTT.

The J gene is TRBJ2-7, the V gene TRBV6-6; D uncertain. The length of the CDR3 is 13 residues. Per germline, CDR1 MNHNY and CDR2 SVGAGI (reference sequence). Trimming stripped 5 bases from V and 3 bases from J, with 11 bases between. The DNA for the CDR3 is TGTGCCAGCAGTCTGGTGGCTAGCTACGAGCAGTACGTC. Protein sequence: CASSLVASYEQYV.

The CDR3 reads CASTDSQTGELFF. The CDR3 DNA reads as TGCGCCAGCACCGACAGCCAGACCGGGGAGCTGTTTTTT. The rearrangement links TRBV5-1 to TRBJ2-2; D might be TRBD1 (5 bases). Per the germline V gene, CDR1 is SGHRS and CDR2 is YFSETQ. There are 13 residues in the CDR3. V was shortened by 6 bases and J by 5 bases, with 11 bases between the two germline ends. The variable domain in full, completed from reference TRBV5-1 and TRBJ2-2, reads KAGVTQTPRYLIKTRGQQVTLSCSPISGHRSVSWYQQTPGQGLQFLFEYFSETQRNKGNFPGRFSGRQFSNSRSEMNVSTLELGDSALYLCASTDSQTGELFFGEGSRLTVL.

V usage is TRBV7-9 and J usage is TRBJ2-1, with TRBD2 matching 13 bases. The CDR3 contains 16 residues. V was clipped by 4 bases and J by 5 bases; unmatched bases: 5. CDR1 is SEHNR and CDR2 is FQNEAQ in the germline V gene (reference sequence). CDR3 protein: CASSSTSGRTDNEQFF. CDR3 DNA sequence: TGTGCCAGCAGCTCGACTAGCGGGAGGACGGACAATGAGCAGTTCTTC.

At least ten counts were recorded for this clonotype. The V gene is TRBV7-2, the J gene TRBJ2-5; 7 positions match TRBD1. This CDR3 has 15 residues. The V and J ends lost 5 bases and 2 bases, in that order; junction bases with no gene match: 8. In germline, CDR1 is SGHTA, CDR2 FQGNSA. For the CDR3, the DNA is TGTGCCAGCAGCCTACGACAGGGTGATCAAGAGACCCAGTACTTC. Translated, it gives CASSLRQGDQETQYF.

This clonotype was detected only a few times. V usage is TRBV29-1 and J usage is TRBJ2-4, with 9 bases identical to TRBD2. Trimming removed 6 bases from V and 8 bases from J; junction bases left unmatched: 17. The CDR3 has 16 residues. Looked up from germline, CDR1 is SQVTM and CDR2 is ANQGSEA. The CDR3 protein is CSVSGTSRSFPYIQYF. CDR3 bases: TGCAGCGTGTCCGGGACTAGCCGCTCTTTTCCTTACATTCAGTACTTC.

This chain connects TRBV12-3 or TRBV12-4 to TRBJ2-1; the D gene is possibly TRBD1 (6 bases). V lost 1 base and J lost 7, with 14 bases in between. The CDR3 is 15 residues long. In DNA, the CDR3 is TGTGCCAGCAGTTTAGTAATAGGGGGAAGAAATGAGCAGTTCTTC. Translation gives CASSLVIGGRNEQFF.

This clonotype was found a few times. V is TRBV5-4 and J is TRBJ2-7; 7 positions match TRBD2. This CDR3 is 13 amino acids long. The V gene end was trimmed by 4 bases and the J gene end by 5 bases; junction bases not matched to a gene: 6. The germline V gene has CDR1 SGHNT and CDR2 YYREEE (reference sequence). The CDR3 region is CASSKQGRDEQYV. DNA of the CDR3: TGTGCCAGCAGCAAACAAGGGAGGGACGAGCAGTACGTC.

This clonotype was observed a handful of times. The chain recombines TRBV7-9 with TRBJ1-1; D is possibly TRBD1 (5 bases). CDR1 is SEHNR, CDR2 FQNEAQ, per germline (reference sequence). Trimming left V 5 bases short and J 9 bases short, with 16 bases between. This CDR3 is 13 amino acids long. The CDR3 DNA reads as TGTGCCAGCAGCCGGTTTTTGGGGGAGAAAGCTTTCTTT. Its translation: CASSRFLGEKAFF.

The rearrangement uses TRBV19 and TRBJ1-6; D might be TRBD1 (6 bases). V was trimmed by 7 bases and J by 7 bases, leaving 14 bases between them. The germline CDR1 and CDR2 sequences are LNHDA and SQIVND (reference sequence). The CDR3 is 14 residues long. CDR3 nucleotide sequence: TGTGCCAGTACCCCTGGACAGTTGAATTCACCCCTCCACTTT. Amino acids: CASTPGQLNSPLHF.

The chain joins TRBV5-6 to TRBJ1-2, with D maybe TRBD1 (5 bases). Germline V gene sequence: CDR1 SGHDT, CDR2 YYEEEE. V shed 1 base and J shed 0 bases, with 13 bases lying between them. This CDR3 comprises 16 residues. CDR3 DNA: TGTGCCAGCAGCTTGAAACTCCTGGGGGCTAACTATGGCTACACCTTC. Translation: CASSLKLLGANYGYTF.

J is TRBJ2-7 and V is TRBV6-1; D uncertain. The CDR3 is 14 amino acids. Deletions cut 6 bases from V and 1 base from J, with 13 bases between. From germline, CDR1 is MNHNS and CDR2 SASEGT. CDR3 loop: CASSPRVLSYEQYV. The CDR3 bases are TGTGCCAGCAGCCCCCGGGTCCTTTCCTACGAGCAGTACGTC.

The V gene is TRBV19, the J gene TRBJ1-2; TRBD1 agrees at 10 bases. This CDR3 contains 16 residues. Trimming took 8 bases from V and 4 from J; bases not matched to a gene: 13. CDR1 LNHDA and CDR2 SQIVND come from the germline V gene (reference sequence). Here the CDR3 DNA reads TGTGCCAGTCACAACCTCCTGACAGGGGGCGGCTATGGCTACACCTTC. Translated: CASHNLLTGGGYGYTF. Full variable domain (rest looked up from reference TRBV19 and TRBJ1-2): DGGITQSPKYLFRKEGQNVTLSCEQNLNHDAMYWYRQDPGQGLRLIYYSQIVNDFQKGDIAEGYSVSREKKESFPLTVTSAQKNPTAFYLCASHNLLTGGGYGYTFGSGTRLTVV.

This clonotype came up many times. The rearrangement joins TRBV7-2 to TRBJ1-2; D remains ambiguous. This CDR3 comprises 17 residues. CDR1 is SGHTA and CDR2 is FQGNSA in the germline V gene. V shed 0 bases and J shed 7 bases, with 21 bases lying between them. CDR3 region: CASSLAGLERAASGYTF. Here the CDR3 DNA reads TGTGCCAGCAGCTTAGCCGGATTAGAGCGGGCGGCCTCTGGCTACACCTTC. Drawing the rest from reference TRBV7-2 and TRBJ1-2, the complete variable domain is GAGVSQSPSNKVTEKGKDVELRCDPISGHTALYWYRQSLGQGLEFLIYFQGNSAPDKSGLPSDRFSAERTGGSVSTLTIQRTQQEDSAVYLCASSLAGLERAASGYTFGSGTRLTVV.

The chain couples TRBV6-2 or TRBV6-3 to TRBJ2-1; D gene unclear. V was cut by 4 bases and J by 3 bases, with 16 bases left in between. The CDR3 is 16 amino acids. Germline-derived CDR1 and CDR2 are MNHEY and SVGEGT. CDR3 DNA: TGTGCCAGCAGTTCCGCAGACCGAAGGCACTACAATGAGCAGTTCTTC. It encodes CASSSADRRHYNEQFF.

This clonotype was observed at least ten times. This chain joins TRBV15 and TRBJ2-2; D is uncertain. Trimming pared 2 bases from V and 4 bases from J, leaving 8 bases between. This CDR3 is built from 14 residues. Germline CDR1 and CDR2: LNHNV and YYDKDF (reference sequence). The CDR3 DNA is TGTGCCACCAGCAGACTGCAGAGCACCGGGGAGCTGTTTTTT. Amino acid sequence: CATSRLQSTGELFF.

This clonotype has a count of ten or more. The chain links TRBV7-9 to TRBJ2-1; D may match TRBD1 or TRBD2 (5 bases each). Germline V gene data show CDR1 as SEHNR and CDR2 as FQNEAQ (reference sequence). This CDR3 contains 13 residues. V shed 0 bases and J shed 7 bases, with 7 bases lying between them. CDR3 nucleotide sequence: TGTGCCAGCAGCTTAGCCGGGGCGAATGAGCAGTTCTTC. Translating gives CASSLAGANEQFF. Based on the CDR3 plus reference TRBV7-9 and TRBJ2-1, the full variable domain is DTGVSQNPRHKITKRGQNVTFRCDPISEHNRLYWYRQTLGQGPEFLTYFQNEAQLEKSRLLSDRFSAERPKGSFSTLEIQRTEQGDSAMYLCASSLAGANEQFFGPGTRLTVL.

In this sample, this clonotype turned up a few times. The J gene is TRBJ2-3, the V gene TRBV27, with 8 bases identical to TRBD2. The CDR3 length is 15 residues. The V gene's germline CDR1 is MNHEY and CDR2 SMNVEV (reference sequence). V lost 4 bases and J lost 2; bases outside the gene matches: 5. CDR3 nucleotides: TGTGCCAGCAGTTCATTAGCGGGACCCACAGATACGCAGTATTTT. As protein: CASSSLAGPTDTQYF.

The V gene is TRBV12-3 or TRBV12-4, the J gene TRBJ2-5, with D perhaps matching TRBD1 or TRBD2 (5 bases each). CDR3 length: 16 residues. The V end was cut by 6 bases, the J end by 4 bases, with 21 bases between. The CDR3 here is CASRGTRDDIRETQYF. The CDR3 DNA sequence: TGTGCCAGCAGGGGAACAAGGGACGACATTCGAGAGACCCAGTACTTC.

V usage is TRBV18 and J usage is TRBJ1-3, with 10 bases lining up with TRBD1. V trimming: 3 bases; J trimming: 4 bases; junction bases outside the gene matches: 6. Germline values: CDR1 KGHSH, CDR2 LQKENI. There are 16 residues in the CDR3. The CDR3 region is CASSPPGQGYGNTIYF. CDR3 DNA: TGTGCCAGCTCACCGCCGGGACAGGGGTACGGAAACACCATATATTTT.

In this sample, this clonotype turned up a few times. The gene calls are TRBV12-3 or TRBV12-4 and TRBJ1-2; 7 bases align to TRBD1. J was trimmed by 4 bases and V by 5 bases; bases with no gene match: 7. The CDR3 totals 14 residues. The CDR3 reads CASSIGQESYGYTF. The CDR3 DNA sequence: TGTGCCAGCAGTATCGGACAGGAGAGCTATGGCTACACCTTC.